A selection of T cell receptor beta chains follows, all from one sample in a study of shared clonotypes between healthy human individuals. Clones were read by immunoSEQ multiplex PCR, and TCRdb kept only the in-frame ones, dropping some. The sample includes some 2.3 million clones, roughly 93% of them seen just once. The specimen was naive CD4+ T cells from PBMCs. Receptor source: a man younger than 30 in good health. Some clones in this sample may be carry-over from other donors' samples. Each CDR3 is given with its conserved first and last residue. A D gene is named only where the DNA matches it firmly. Rows give clone size only sometimes, using once, few, many, or a class for an expanded clone.

j_call clone_size v_call d_call cdr3_nt cdr3_aa
TRBJ1-1 few TRBV10-3 NA TGTGCCATCAGTGAGTTGACGCCGAACACTGAAGCTTTCTTT CAISELTPNTEAFF
TRBJ1-1 NA TRBV15 TRBD1 TGTGCCACCAGCAGAGTAATCGGACAGGCTATAACAAGAGAGAACACTGAAGCTTTCTTT CATSRVIGQAITRENTEAFF
TRBJ1-5 NA TRBV19 NA TGTGCCAGTAGTATCCTAGGGGTCAATCAGCCCCAGCATTTT CASSILGVNQPQHF
TRBJ1-1 NA TRBV5-6 TRBD1 TGTGCCAGCAGCTTGGGGGAGGGGGCGATGAACACTGAAGCTTTCTTT CASSLGEGAMNTEAFF
TRBJ1-2 NA TRBV4-3 NA TGCGCCAGCAGCACACAGGGACCAGCTAACTATGGCTACACCTTC CASSTQGPANYGYTF
TRBJ2-5 NA TRBV5-1 NA TGCGCCAGCAGCTTGGCCGCTGGGGAAGAGACCCAGTACTTC CASSLAAGEETQYF
TRBJ2-2 once TRBV6-5 NA TGTGCCAGCAGAATGGAGGGGTCGAACACCGGGGAGCTGTTTTTT CASRMEGSNTGELFF
TRBJ2-1 NA TRBV5-1 NA TGCGCCAGCAGCTTGGCCGTCACTATCTACAATGAGCAGTTCTTC CASSLAVTIYNEQFF
TRBJ2-3 NA TRBV18 NA TGTGCCAGCTCCCCGGGGATTGTCGGGAGTGGCACAGATACGCAGTATTTT CASSPGIVGSGTDTQYF
TRBJ1-4 once TRBV11-3 TRBD1 TGTGCCAGCAGCCAACGGACAGGACCCTATGAAAAACTGTTTTTT CASSQRTGPYEKLFF
TRBJ1-2 NA TRBV7-8 TRBD1 TGTGCCAGCAGCCCGGACAGGGTGACTGGCTACACCTTC CASSPDRVTGYTF
TRBJ1-1 NA TRBV5-4 NA TGTGCCAGCAGCGCCCCCGGACTCATGAACACTGAAGCTTTCTTT CASSAPGLMNTEAFF
TRBJ2-7 NA TRBV27 NA TGTGCCAGCAGATCAGGGGGGGACTACGAGCAGTACTTC CASRSGGDYEQYF
TRBJ2-2 NA TRBV11-2 NA TGTGCCAGCAGCTTGGGGGGCAGGGAGGGCACCGGGGAGCTGTTTTTT CASSLGGREGTGELFF
TRBJ2-2 NA TRBV5-1 NA TGCGCCAGCAGCCTGGGGGACCCCGTGAACACCGGGGAGCTGTTTTTT CASSLGDPVNTGELFF
TRBJ1-4 NA TRBV7-4 NA TGTGCCAGCAGCCCCCGGGACACTAATGAAAAACTGTTTTTT CASSPRDTNEKLFF
TRBJ2-7 NA TRBV6-5 NA TGTGCCAGCATCAGGGCCCAACCTTACGAGCAGTACTTC CASIRAQPYEQYF
TRBJ1-3 NA TRBV27 TRBD1 TGTGCCAGCAGTCCCCGGACAGGATACAGCTCTGGAAACACCATATATTTT CASSPRTGYSSGNTIYF
TRBJ2-1 NA TRBV10-1 TRBD2 TGCGCCAGCAGTGAGTCGAGCGGGAGTAGGGATGAGCAGTTCTTC CASSESSGSRDEQFF
TRBJ2-3 NA TRBV6-5 TRBD2 TGTGCCAGCAGCCTACTAGCGGGAGGGTTGACGCAGTATTTT CASSLLAGGLTQYF
TRBJ1-2 NA TRBV28 NA TGTGCCAGCAGTTTAACAGCCCTAGCAGGCTATGGCTACACCTTC CASSLTALAGYGYTF
TRBJ2-7 NA TRBV5-1 TRBD1 TGCGCCAGCAGCCAGGACAGGGCCATCTACGAGCAGTACTTC CASSQDRAIYEQYF
TRBJ2-2 once TRBV5-1 NA TGCGCCAGCAGCTCCCAGACTGGAACCGGGGAGCTGTTTTTT CASSSQTGTGELFF
TRBJ2-7 NA TRBV5-4 TRBD1 TGTGCCAGCAGGAATACGGGACAGAGCTACGAGCAGTACTTC CASRNTGQSYEQYF
TRBJ2-1 NA TRBV28 TRBD2 TGTGCCAGCAGACTAGCGGGATCAGGGGGCGATGAGCAGTTCTTC CASRLAGSGGDEQFF
TRBJ2-3 NA TRBV14 NA TGTGCCAGCAGCCAAAACATAGCAGCTACCTTACCCACAGATACGCAGTATTTT CASSQNIAATLPTDTQYF
TRBJ2-7 NA TRBV7-2 TRBD1 TGTGCCAGCAGCCCGACAGGGTGGTACTACGAGCAGTACTTC CASSPTGWYYEQYF
TRBJ2-2 NA TRBV7-2 NA TGTGCCAGCAGCTTCGGCGGGGAGCTGTTTTTT CASSFGGELFF
TRBJ2-1 NA TRBV4-3 TRBD1 TGCGCCAGCAGCCAACTCGGGACAGGGGGTATCTCCTACAATGAGCAGTTCTTC CASSQLGTGGISYNEQFF
TRBJ2-5 NA TRBV18 NA TGTGCCAGCTCACCACCACTCCCAGGGAAAGAGACCCAGTACTTC CASSPPLPGKETQYF
TRBJ2-7 NA TRBV5-1 TRBD2 TGCGCCAGCAGCTTCCCCCTAGCGGGAGAAGGGTTCGAGCAGTACTTC CASSFPLAGEGFEQYF
TRBJ2-7 NA TRBV7-2 TRBD2 TGTGCCAGCAGCCCTACGGGACTAGCTAGCTCCTACGAGCAGTACTTC CASSPTGLASSYEQYF
TRBJ2-3 NA TRBV5-6 NA TGTGCCAGCAGCCGTGACTCTTTCACAGATACGCAGTATTTT CASSRDSFTDTQYF
TRBJ1-2 NA TRBV28 NA TGTGCCAGCAGTTTACCAGGGAGAAGGGGCTACACCTTC CASSLPGRRGYTF
TRBJ1-1 NA TRBV27 NA TGTGCCAGCAGTTTATATCGGATAACTGAAGCTTTCTTT CASSLYRITEAFF
TRBJ2-7 NA TRBV7-8 TRBD1 TGTGCCAGCAGCTCGGGACAGGGAATCTACGAGCAGTACTTC CASSSGQGIYEQYF
TRBJ2-7 NA TRBV10-1 TRBD2 TGCGCCAGCAAGCCGGGACTAGCGGGAGCGGAGCAGTACTTC CASKPGLAGAEQYF
TRBJ2-5 NA TRBV20-1 NA TGCAGTGCTGTCGGGGAAGAGACCCAGTACTTC CSAVGEETQYF
TRBJ2-1 NA TRBV4-3 TRBD1 TGCGCCAGCAGCCAGCTACCAGGTGGGACAGGGAGATCCAATGAGCAGTTCTTC CASSQLPGGTGRSNEQFF
TRBJ1-3 NA TRBV7-9 NA TGTGCGAGCGGGGGGAATGGAAACACCATATATTTT CASGGNGNTIYF
TRBJ2-7 NA TRBV27 TRBD2 TGTGCCAGCAAGCGGACTAGCGCGGGCTCCTACGAGCAGTACTTC CASKRTSAGSYEQYF
TRBJ2-1 NA TRBV5-1 NA TGCGCCAGCAGCTTACAATCCCCCAGGGCCGCGGGTGAGCAGTTCTTC CASSLQSPRAAGEQFF
TRBJ1-1 NA TRBV7-8 NA TGTGCCAGCAGCTTACAAGCGTTGATGAACACTGAAGCTTTCTTT CASSLQALMNTEAFF
TRBJ1-3 NA TRBV28 NA TGTGCCAGCAGTTTATCGGGGTTGGCAAACTCTGGAAACACCATATATTTT CASSLSGLANSGNTIYF
TRBJ2-1 NA TRBV6-5 TRBD2 TGTGCCAGCAGTTACTTTGCGGGAGTTTCCTACAATGAGCAGTTCTTC CASSYFAGVSYNEQFF
TRBJ2-1 NA TRBV28 NA TGTGCCAGCAGTGGAGGCTCTCGGGTTTATAATGAGCAGTTCTTC CASSGGSRVYNEQFF
TRBJ2-3 NA TRBV19 NA TGTGCCAGTAGCCAGGACAGCCTTTTCAGCACAGATACGCAGTATTTT CASSQDSLFSTDTQYF
TRBJ2-7 NA TRBV6-4 NA TGTGCCAGCAGCGGGACTCGCCAGCAATGGGAGCAGTACTTC CASSGTRQQWEQYF
TRBJ2-4 NA TRBV6-1 NA TGTGCCAGCAGTGAAGGCCCCGGGGGTGACATTCAGTACTTC CASSEGPGGDIQYF
TRBJ2-7 NA TRBV7-9 NA TGTGCCAGCAGCAACCGACCGGGCCCAGTATCATACGAGCAGTACTTC CASSNRPGPVSYEQYF
TRBJ1-1 NA TRBV28 NA TGTGCCAGCAGGCGTACCATGAACACTGAAGCTTTCTTT CASRRTMNTEAFF